The 21 T cell receptor beta chains given below trace back to one sample, sequenced in a study of T cells in women clearing cervical HPV infection (dated by TCRdb to the late 2010s). Library method: the immunoSEQ multiplex PCR assay. TCRdb took over this immuneACCESS table, retaining in-frame rearrangements with V and J assigned. Such tables are incomplete; in checked studies, under half of the missing clones stem from an unresolved V gene, and the remainder is unexplained. This sample's listing comprises roughly 12,000 clones. Of the sample, approximately 9.3% falls within the top ten clones. The specimen was blood buffy coat. The receptors originated from a woman between 18 and 70 years old with a cervical HPV16 infection that either progressed to CIN3+ or cleared (not recorded which).

In regard to this clone: Read sequence stops 3 residues before the CDR3 end, and the germline J gene provides the missing end. J is TRBJ1-6 and V is TRBV29-1; D gene ambiguous. The germline V and J ends were trimmed by 3 bases and 9 bases, with 18 bases remaining between them. The CDR3 consists of 15 residues. Per the germline V gene, CDR1 is SQVTM and CDR2 is ANQGSEA. CDR3 protein: CSVESIGSVGSPLHF. The DNA read from the CDR3 is TGCAGCGTTGAGAGCATAGGGTCGGTAGGTTCACCC.

A remark on this clone: The read terminates 3 residues ahead of where the CDR3 ends, so the germline J gene completes it. The rearrangement joins TRBV6-1 to TRBJ1-2; 7 bases fit TRBD1. Unmatched junction bases numbered 4, after V lost 3 bases and J lost 3 bases. This CDR3 is 14 amino acids long. Germline CDR1 MNHNS, CDR2 SASEGT. CDR3 amino acids: CASSDRGSDYGYTF. CDR3 DNA, as far as it was read: TGTGCCAGCAGTGACAGGGGGTCTGACTATGGC.

Note on this clone: The DNA ends 3 residues before the CDR3 does, and the rest of the CDR3 is filled in from the germline J gene. The chain combines TRBV18 with TRBJ1-2; D is ambiguous. Deletions cut 3 bases from V and 3 bases from J, with 20 bases between. Germline CDR1 is KGHSH and CDR2 is LQKENI. The length of the CDR3 is 17 residues. The DNA read from the CDR3 is TGTGCCAGCTCACCGACGGTAGGAGCGGCTGGGGACTATGGC. It translates to CASSPTVGAAGDYG. The whole CDR3 reads CASSPTVGAAGDYGYTF.

A word on this clone: Sequencing ends 3 residues short of the CDR3 end; the germline J gene provides the rest. This sequence joins TRBV11-2 and TRBJ1-2; D perhaps matches TRBD1 (5 bases). CDR1 and CDR2 (germline): SGHAT, FQNNGV. The CDR3 sequence is 15 residues long. The CDR3 bases that were read are TGTGCCAGCAGCTTATTGGGGCTCACCTACAATGAC. It is translated as CASSLLGLTYND. The full CDR3 reads CASSLLGLTYNDYTF.

Points on this clone: The read ends 3 residues shy of where the CDR3 ends; the end is completed using the germline J gene. The chain is built from TRBV5-1 and TRBJ2-7, with no clear D. There are 13 residues in the CDR3. V lost 0 bases to trimming and J lost 2 bases, with 6 bases between them. Looked up from germline, CDR1 is SGHRS and CDR2 is YFSETQ. Incomplete CDR3 DNA: TGCGCCAGCAGCTTGGTTGCGGCCTACGAG. It translates to CASSLVAAYE. From start to end, the CDR3 is CASSLVAAYEQYF.

Notes on this clone: Read data end 3 residues before the CDR3 end; the end is taken from the germline J gene. This rearrangement joins TRBV30 to TRBJ1-6; possible D gene TRBD1, 6 bases. The length of the CDR3 is 15 residues. Trimming took 0 bases from V and 7 from J, leaving 13 bases between them. CDR1 and CDR2 (germline): GTSNPN, SVGIG (reference sequence). The covered CDR3 bases are TGTGCCTGGAGTGTAGGGCAGGGGTCGAATTCACCC. It is translated as CAWSVGQGSNSP. The CDR3 in its entirety is CAWSVGQGSNSPLHF.

Notes on this clone: The DNA ends 3 residues before the CDR3 does, and the rest of the CDR3 is filled in from the germline J gene. This rearrangement joins TRBV7-2 to TRBJ2-1; 10 bases line up with TRBD1. Germline CDR1 is SGHTA and CDR2 is FQGNSA. The CDR3 loop spans 15 amino acids. V lost 4 bases to trimming and J lost 8 bases; unmatched junction nucleotides: 8. The CDR3 DNA, read in part, is TGTGCCAGCAGCTCAGGGACAGGGGCGTGGGATGAG. It codes for CASSSGTGAWDE. The whole CDR3 is CASSSGTGAWDEQFF.

Concerning this clone itself: The read ends 3 residues before the CDR3 terminus; that terminus is restored from the germline J gene. J is TRBJ2-4 and V is TRBV20-1; D unresolved. Deletions cut 5 bases from V and 7 bases from J, with 12 bases between. CDR3 length: 12 residues. Germline V CDR1 and CDR2: DFQATT, SNEGSKA (reference sequence). The CDR3 reads CSAENDGNIQYF. The covered CDR3 bases are TGCAGTGCTGAAAACGACGGGAACATT.

For this clone: Coverage ceases 3 residues before the CDR3 finishes, and the germline J gene fills in the end. The chain is built from TRBV5-4 and TRBJ2-5; D possibly corresponds to TRBD2 (5 bases). Trimming took 4 bases from V and 2 from J, leaving 9 bases between them. This CDR3 spans 13 amino acids. Germline values: CDR1 SGHNT, CDR2 YYREEE (reference sequence). Here the CDR3 reads CASSSPGQETQYF. The sequenced part of the CDR3 DNA is TGTGCCAGCAGCAGCCCGGGGCAAGAGACC.

Points on this clone: The CDR3 is cut off 3 residues early in the read; its end comes from the germline J gene. The chain couples TRBV5-1 to TRBJ2-7, with 8 bases identical to TRBD1. CDR3 length: 13 amino acids. Germline V lookup: CDR1 SGHRS, CDR2 YFSETQ. The J segment lost 5 bases and the V segment lost 4 bases, leaving 5 bases of the junction unmatched. CDR3 DNA, as far as it was read: TGCGCCAGCAGCCCCACAGGGGGACACGAG. Translated, it gives CASSPTGGHE. Given in full, the CDR3 is CASSPTGGHEQYF.

This clone registers medium-sized (0.01 to 0.1%) by frequency. Read data end 3 residues before the CDR3 end; the end is taken from the germline J gene. V gene TRBV7-3 combines with J gene TRBJ2-5; TRBD1 aligns across 10 bases. Trimming cost V 5 bases and J 1 base; bases outside gene matches: 7. The CDR3 contains 16 residues. Germline CDR1 is SGHTA and CDR2 is FQGTGA. The part of the CDR3 DNA that was read is TGTGCCAGCAGCATAGGACAGGGGGGGATCCAAGAGACC. Translation: CASSIGQGGIQET. The full-length CDR3 reads as CASSIGQGGIQETQYF.

CDR3 bases read: TGTGCCAGCAGCCTCAGGGACTCCTACGAG. Amino acid sequence: CASSLRDSYE. The entire CDR3 reads CASSLRDSYEQYF. V usage is TRBV5-4 and J usage is TRBJ2-7; the D gene is possibly TRBD1 (5 bases). The CDR3 is cut off 3 residues early in the read; its end comes from the germline J gene. CDR1 and CDR2 from the germline V gene are SGHNT and YYREEE (reference sequence). CDR3 length equals 13 residues. The V and J ends lost 4 bases and 0 bases respectively, with 8 bases between them.

With regard to this clone: The read gets to within 3 residues of the CDR3 end, and the germline J gene fills in the rest. This chain uses TRBV15 with TRBJ1-4; D is uncertain. V was shortened by 5 bases and J by 5 bases, with 12 bases between the two germline ends. The CDR3 is 14 amino acids. CDR1 is LNHNV, CDR2 YYDKDF, per germline (reference sequence). This CDR3 is CATSDWALNEKLFF. The part of the CDR3 DNA that was read is TGTGCCACCAGCGATTGGGCCCTAAATGAAAAA.

Note on this clone: The read gets to within 3 residues of the CDR3 end, and the germline J gene fills in the rest. The chain combines TRBV19 with TRBJ1-2, with D perhaps matching TRBD1 (5 bases). Germline assignment: CDR1 LNHDA and CDR2 SQIVND (reference sequence). The CDR3 totals 15 residues. CDR3 sequence: CASSIASGGWNDYTF. CDR3 DNA, as far as it was read: TGTGCCAGTAGTATAGCAAGCGGGGGATGGAATGAC.

Of note for this clone: The read stops 3 residues short of the end of the CDR3; the missing end is completed from the germline J gene. J is TRBJ2-2 and V is TRBV19; 7 nucleotides align to TRBD1. The CDR3 is 16 amino acids. Germline V CDR1 and CDR2: LNHDA, SQIVND (reference sequence). This CDR3 reads CASTNQGVALDSPLFF. The sequenced CDR3 bases are TGTGCCAGTACCAACCAGGGGGTCGCCTTGGATTCACCG. Full variable domain (outside the CDR3, taken from reference TRBV19 and TRBJ2-2): DGGITQSPKYLFRKEGQNVTLSCEQNLNHDAMYWYRQDPGQGLRLIYYSQIVNDFQKGDIAEGYSVSREKKESFPLTVTSAQKNPTAFYLCASTNQGVALDSPLFFGEGSRLTVL.

Regarding this clone: The CDR3 extends 3 residues past the end of the read, so its final part is completed from the germline J gene. This chain joins TRBV7-3 and TRBJ2-2; possibly TRBD1 for D (5 bases). Trimming stripped 4 bases from V and 1 base from J, with 13 bases between. The CDR3 is 16 residues long. Germline V gene sequence: CDR1 SGHTA, CDR2 FQGTGA. This CDR3 reads CASSSVSRGNTGELFF. CDR3 bases read: TGTGCCAGCAGCTCAGTATCTAGGGGGAACACCGGGGAG.

About this clone: Read sequence stops 3 residues before the CDR3 end, and the germline J gene provides the missing end. V is TRBV7-9 and J is TRBJ2-5; weak D call: TRBD1 (5 bases). CDR1 is SEHNR and CDR2 is FQNEAQ in the germline V gene (reference sequence). Trimming removed 1 base at V and 1 base at J, with 10 bases between. This CDR3 is 15 amino acids long. This CDR3 reads CASSLGRQRQETQYF. The sequenced part of the CDR3 DNA is TGTGCCAGCAGCTTAGGGCGACAGCGCCAAGAGACC.

Regarding this clone: From the germline J gene comes the end of the CDR3, since the read stops 3 residues before it. V and J are TRBV7-2 and TRBJ2-5; 8 bases map to TRBD2. V gave up 1 base and J gave up 4 bases; unmatched junction bases: 2. Germline CDR1 is SGHTA and CDR2 is FQGNSA. The CDR3 is 14 residues long. The sequenced CDR3 bases are TGTGCCAGCAGCTTAGGCGGGGGGCGAGAGACC. Its protein is CASSLGGGRET. The entire CDR3 protein reads CASSLGGGRETQYF.

About this clone itself: From the germline J gene comes the end of the CDR3, since the read stops 3 residues before it. The chain couples TRBV9 to TRBJ2-3; 7 nucleotides agree with TRBD1. The germline V gene encodes CDR1 SGDLS and CDR2 YYNGEE. The CDR3 spans 15 residues. Trimming cost V 4 bases and J 2 bases; bases outside gene matches: 7. The covered CDR3 bases are TGTGCCAGCAGCTCAGAAGGACAGGTCACAGATACG. Translated, it gives CASSSEGQVTDT. The whole CDR3 reads CASSSEGQVTDTQYF.

Note on this clone: The read ends 3 residues early relative to the CDR3; the germline J gene fills the gap. The chain has TRBV19 and TRBJ1-2, with D possibly being TRBD1 (6 bases). This CDR3 is built from 17 residues. Looked up from germline, CDR1 is LNHDA and CDR2 is SQIVND (reference sequence). CDR3 sequence reads: CASSIRGLAGLTDTYTF. CDR3 DNA, as far as it was read: TGTGCCAGTAGTATCAGGGGACTAGCGGGGCTCACAGATACC.

A word on this clone: The junction departs from the called germline gene at one end, perhaps through a read error. The DNA ends 3 residues before the CDR3 does, and the rest of the CDR3 is filled in from the germline J gene. Other DNA sequences within the sample encode an identical CDR3. The J gene is TRBJ1-3, the V gene TRBV6-2 or TRBV6-3; no clear D gene. Germline loops: CDR1 MNHEY, CDR2 SVGEGT. The CDR3 extends over 15 amino acids. The CDR3 loop reads CASSPIQDSGNTIYF. The part of the CDR3 DNA that was read is TGTGCCAGCAGCCCAATTCAGGACTCTGGAAACACT.